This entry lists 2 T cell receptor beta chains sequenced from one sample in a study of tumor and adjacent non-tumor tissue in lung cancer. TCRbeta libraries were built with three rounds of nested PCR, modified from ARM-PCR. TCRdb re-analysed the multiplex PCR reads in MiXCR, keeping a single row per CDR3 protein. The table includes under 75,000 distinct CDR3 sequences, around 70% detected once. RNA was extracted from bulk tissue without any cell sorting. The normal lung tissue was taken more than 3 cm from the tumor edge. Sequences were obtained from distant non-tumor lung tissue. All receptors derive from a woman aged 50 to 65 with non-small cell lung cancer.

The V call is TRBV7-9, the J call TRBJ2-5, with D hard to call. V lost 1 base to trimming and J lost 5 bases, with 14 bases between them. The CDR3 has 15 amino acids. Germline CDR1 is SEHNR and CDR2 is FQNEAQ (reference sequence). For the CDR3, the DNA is TGTGCCAGCAGCTTAGAACGACTTTATTCTGAGACCCAGTACTTC. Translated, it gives CASSLERLYSETQYF.

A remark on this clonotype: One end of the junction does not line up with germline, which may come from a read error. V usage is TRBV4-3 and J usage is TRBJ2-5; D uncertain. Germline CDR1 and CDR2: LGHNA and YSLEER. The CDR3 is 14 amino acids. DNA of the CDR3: TGCGCCAACAGCCAAACCGCTAACCCAGAGACCCAGTACTTC. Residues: CANSQTANPETQYF.